The source of this TCR beta chain is a study of neurological immune-mediated disorders. This clonotype showed up many times. One entry per CDR3 protein, called by TCRdb with MiXCR from the 5' RACE reads. The data show tens of thousands of distinct CDR3 sequences, 5% to 7% seen once. The source is a man between 18 and 29 years old in good health. Sequencing was performed on CD8+ T cells from blood.

In DNA, the CDR3 is TGTGCCAGCGCTGCCTCTTGGGCGACCGGGGAGCTGTTTTTT. It specifies CASAASWATGELFF. The J gene is TRBJ2-2, the V gene TRBV5-5, with no clear D. The germline V gene encodes CDR1 SGHKS and CDR2 YYEKEE (reference sequence). The length of the CDR3 is 14 residues. Trimming stripped 7 bases from V and 5 bases from J, with 15 bases between. Complete variable domain (other parts from reference TRBV5-5 and TRBJ2-2): DAGVTQSPTHLIKTRGQQVTLRCSPISGHKSVSWYQQVLGQGPQFIFQYYEKEERGRGNFPDRFSARQFPNYSSELNVNALLLGDSALYLCASAASWATGELFFGEGSRLTVL.